The text below deals with one TCR beta chain. The antigen is not known. The entry originates in a study of shared clonotypes between healthy human individuals. Study-level information: Researchers assigned three CD4 naive, three CD4 memory, two CD8 naive and one CD8 memory plate to each donor.

The study drew all its donors from Caucasian adults living in Nashville, Tennessee. Study-level findings and limits: The generation probabilities recorded for non-shared clonotypes fell below those of clonotypes shared by all four donors. A generally larger estimated richness was seen in naive subsets than in memory subsets.

The protocol was immunoSEQ multiplex PCR, while the TCRdb copy is restricted to in-frame clones and leaves out a portion. The sample has 150,000 to 200,000 clones, approximately 92% seen once. This CDR3 has 18 residues. J gave up 0 bases and V 6 bases, and 15 bases lay outside the gene matches. CDR1 is MDHEN, CDR2 SYDVKM, per germline. Sequencing was done on a sample of naive CD4+ T cells sorted from blood. Subset here: CD45RA+ positively selected. This chain joins TRBV28 and TRBJ1-1; 8 positions match TRBD1. The sequence was obtained from a woman in her twenties or thirties in good health. CDR3 DNA: TGTGCCAGCAGGGGCAGGGGGCGCGGATTGATCATGAACACTGAAGCTTTCTTT. As protein: CASRGRGRGLIMNTEAFF.